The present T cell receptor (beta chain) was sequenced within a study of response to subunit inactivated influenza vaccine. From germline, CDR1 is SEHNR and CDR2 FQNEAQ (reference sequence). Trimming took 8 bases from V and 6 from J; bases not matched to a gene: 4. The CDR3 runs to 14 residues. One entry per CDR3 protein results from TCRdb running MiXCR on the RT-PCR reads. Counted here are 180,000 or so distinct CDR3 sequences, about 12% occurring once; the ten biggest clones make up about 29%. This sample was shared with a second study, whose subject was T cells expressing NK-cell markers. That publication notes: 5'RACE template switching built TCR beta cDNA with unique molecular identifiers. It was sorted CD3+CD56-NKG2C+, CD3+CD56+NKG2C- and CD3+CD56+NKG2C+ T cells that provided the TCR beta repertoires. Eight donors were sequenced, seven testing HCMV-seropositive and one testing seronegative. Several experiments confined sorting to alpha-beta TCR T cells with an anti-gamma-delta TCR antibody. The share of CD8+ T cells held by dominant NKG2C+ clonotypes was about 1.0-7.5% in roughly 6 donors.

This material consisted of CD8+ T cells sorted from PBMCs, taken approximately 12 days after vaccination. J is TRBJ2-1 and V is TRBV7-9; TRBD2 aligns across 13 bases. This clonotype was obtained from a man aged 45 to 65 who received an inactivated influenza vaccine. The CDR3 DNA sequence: TGTGCCAGCGTAAGGACTAGCGGGGGCAATGAGCAGTTCTTC. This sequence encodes CASVRTSGGNEQFF.